This T cell receptor (beta chain) was found in a study of Ad26.COV2.S vaccination and SARS-CoV-2 variants. General study results and limits: Placebo recipients had lower spike-specific TCR breadth than vaccine recipients. For non-spike TCRs, breadth in vaccine recipients resembled that in placebo recipients. Total T cell responses, in the TCR breadth and depth analyses, may have been underestimated.

Germline V gene data show CDR1 as MDHEN and CDR2 as SYDVKM. This CDR3 is built from 14 residues. V was shortened by 2 bases and J by 3 bases, with 8 bases between the two germline ends. Turning to this clone: Antigen: not known.

TCRdb's table, derived via immunoSEQ multiplex PCR, lists solely in-frame clones and lacks some. Of some 480,000 clones listed, approximately 90% are singletons. The treatment was: 15 to 20 received Ad26.COV2.S at low or high dose, single or two shots; 5 received placebo; per-sample allocation not given. Sampling occurred on day 63 after the first vaccine or placebo injection. In Boston, an adult donor aged 18-55 years took part. The TCR comes from a person aged 18-65 years who received the Ad26.COV2.S COVID-19 vaccine or a placebo. This sample comprised peripheral blood, obtained in a trial of Ad26.COV2.S vaccine versus placebo. The chain couples TRBV28 to TRBJ1-5; D ambiguous. CDR3 DNA sequence: TGTGCCAGCAGTTTAGCAGTCTTCAATCAGCCCCAGCATTTT. It is translated as CASSLAVFNQPQHF.